This entry lists 6 T cell receptor beta chains sequenced from one sample in a study of shared clonotypes between healthy human individuals. The method was immunoSEQ multiplex PCR; TCRdb's version includes in-frame clones alone and lacks a portion of them. Among about 2.3 million clones listed, over 85% were seen once. The source material was naive CD4+ T cells from PBMCs. Subset described: CD45RA+ positively selected. The receptors stem from a man between 18 and 29 years old in good health. Some clones in this sample may be carry-over from other donors' samples.

This clone was observed a single time. Different DNA sequences within this sample yield the same CDR3. The rearrangement links TRBV5-6 to TRBJ2-2; D gene ambiguous. Trimming took 0 bases from V and 4 from J, leaving 4 bases between them. The CDR3 is 13 residues long. Germline V gene lookup returns CDR1 SGHDT and CDR2 YYEEEE. CDR3 DNA sequence: TGTGCCAGCAGCTTGGGACTCACCGGGGAGCTGTTTTTT. This sequence encodes CASSLGLTGELFF.

The chain links TRBV10-3 to TRBJ1-1; D remains ambiguous. CDR3 length: 15 amino acids. V was cut by 4 bases and J by 0 bases, with 12 bases left in between. Germline V CDR1 and CDR2: ENHRY, SYGVKD. This chain's CDR3 is CAISAGKGLNTEAFF. CDR3 DNA: TGTGCCATCAGTGCCGGGAAGGGTTTGAACACTGAAGCTTTCTTT.

This chain connects TRBV11-3 to TRBJ2-5, with 9 bases that match TRBD2. With 4 bases clipped from V and 0 bases from J, the junction kept 9 bases outside the gene matches. The CDR3 is 17 amino acids. Germline values: CDR1 SGHNT, CDR2 YENEEA. CDR3 sequence reads: CASSSGLAGFYQETQYF. CDR3 DNA sequence: TGTGCCAGCAGCTCCGGGCTAGCGGGATTCTACCAAGAGACCCAGTACTTC.

V usage is TRBV5-1 and J usage is TRBJ2-5, with TRBD2 identical over 10 bases. The germline CDR1 and CDR2 sequences are SGHRS and YFSETQ. With V trimmed by 4 bases and J by 1 base, 13 bases remained unmatched. CDR3 length equals 18 residues. This CDR3 is CASSLEGVPSGSQETQYF. CDR3 coding DNA: TGCGCCAGCAGCCTGGAGGGTGTGCCTAGCGGGAGCCAAGAGACCCAGTACTTC.

The chain is built from TRBV6-1 and TRBJ1-5; tentatively, D is TRBD1 (5 bases). Germline-derived CDR1 and CDR2 are MNHNS and SASEGT. Trimming took 1 base from V and 5 from J, leaving 12 bases between them. CDR3 length: 15 amino acids. Written as DNA, the CDR3 is TGTGCCAGCAGTGAAGTACTCCAGGGCTATCAGCCCCAGCATTTT. It is translated as CASSEVLQGYQPQHF.

In DNA, the CDR3 is TGTGCCAGCAGTTCTCGGACTAGATCCTACAATGAGCAGTTCTTC. Its protein product is CASSSRTRSYNEQFF. This sequence joins TRBV6-5 and TRBJ2-1; 7 bases are shared with TRBD2. Germline values: CDR1 MNHEY, CDR2 SVGAGI. The V and J ends lost 4 bases and 1 base, in that order; junction bases with no gene match: 4. The CDR3 totals 15 residues.